A selection of T cell receptor beta chains follows, all from one sample in a study of beta chain features in type 1 diabetes. Here immunoSEQ multiplex PCR was the method, and the copy in TCRdb shows in-frame clones only, minus some. Altogether 550,000 to 850,000 clones are present, about an eighth being singletons, with the ten largest covering 0.02% to 0.025%. Specimen: naive CD4+ T cells from blood. The receptors were sampled from a young man with type 1 diabetes. CDR3s include the opening cysteine and the closing phenylalanine or tryptophan. Fields, in order: D gene, clone size, J gene, V gene, CDR3 protein, CDR3 DNA. A D gene is named only where the DNA matches it firmly. Clone size is stated in some rows and not others, as once, few, many or a class when expanded.

d_gene: TRBD1
abundance: -
j_gene: TRBJ2-7
v_gene: TRBV30
CDR3aa: CAWQQGKGYEQYF
CDR3nt: TGTGCCTGGCAACAGGGGAAGGGCTACGAGCAGTACTTC

d_gene: -
abundance: few
j_gene: TRBJ1-6
v_gene: TRBV4-1
CDR3aa: CASSYPVGGFYNSPLHF
CDR3nt: TGCGCCAGCAGCTACCCGGTGGGGGGGTTCTATAATTCACCCCTCCACTTT

d_gene: -
abundance: few
j_gene: TRBJ2-3
v_gene: TRBV25-1
CDR3aa: CASSAAGKLTDTQYF
CDR3nt: TGTGCCAGCAGTGCGGCCGGAAAATTAACAGATACGCAGTATTTT

d_gene: -
abundance: -
j_gene: TRBJ1-1
v_gene: TRBV20-1
CDR3aa: CSAPVYTEAFF
CDR3nt: TGCAGTGCTCCCGTATACACTGAAGCTTTCTTT

d_gene: -
abundance: few
j_gene: TRBJ1-1
v_gene: TRBV30
CDR3aa: CAWSTPVRTEAFF
CDR3nt: TGTGCCTGGAGTACCCCCGTCCGGACTGAAGCTTTCTTT

d_gene: -
abundance: -
j_gene: TRBJ1-4
v_gene: TRBV7-9
CDR3aa: CASSLMGQERGKLFF
CDR3nt: TGTGCCAGCAGCTTAATGGGGCAGGAAAGAGGAAAACTGTTTTTT

d_gene: TRBD1
abundance: -
j_gene: TRBJ1-5
v_gene: TRBV5-3
CDR3aa: CARSFAVGRGKRQPQHF
CDR3nt: TGTGCCAGAAGCTTCGCGGTGGGCAGGGGGAAAAGGCAGCCCCAGCATTTT

d_gene: -
abundance: -
j_gene: TRBJ1-1
v_gene: TRBV27
CDR3aa: CVTLPPQLTHRDPSFF
CDR3nt: TGTGTCACCTTACCACCTCAACTGACTCACAGGGATCCGTCTTTCTTT

d_gene: -
abundance: few
j_gene: TRBJ2-7
v_gene: TRBV5-1
CDR3aa: CASSPISGAAHYEQYF
CDR3nt: TGCGCCAGCAGCCCTATCTCGGGGGCAGCCCACTACGAGCAGTACTTC

d_gene: TRBD1
abundance: -
j_gene: TRBJ1-5
v_gene: TRBV5-4
CDR3aa: CASSLAGTGVNQPQHF
CDR3nt: TGTGCCAGCAGCTTGGCCGGGACAGGGGTCAATCAGCCCCAGCATTTT

d_gene: -
abundance: -
j_gene: TRBJ2-4
v_gene: TRBV15
CDR3aa: CATSSPRGGIAKNIQYF
CDR3nt: TGTGCCACCAGCAGCCCCAGGGGGGGGATAGCCAAAAACATTCAGTACTTC

d_gene: TRBD2
abundance: -
j_gene: TRBJ2-3
v_gene: TRBV5-6
CDR3aa: CASSLELAGDTDTQYF
CDR3nt: TGTGCCAGCAGCTTGGAGTTAGCGGGGGACACAGATACGCAGTATTTT

d_gene: -
abundance: -
j_gene: TRBJ2-7
v_gene: TRBV7-6
CDR3aa: CASSSPVEGRYEQYF
CDR3nt: TGTGCCAGCAGCTCGCCGGTGGAGGGACGCTACGAGCAGTACTTC

d_gene: TRBD2
abundance: few
j_gene: TRBJ2-5
v_gene: TRBV4-1
CDR3aa: CASSQGTTSGETQYF
CDR3nt: TGCGCCAGCAGCCAAGGGACGACTAGCGGAGAGACCCAGTACTTC

d_gene: -
abundance: few
j_gene: TRBJ2-7
v_gene: TRBV25-1
CDR3aa: CASSEEGSGDYEQYF
CDR3nt: TGTGCCAGCAGTGAAGAGGGGTCAGGGGACTACGAGCAGTACTTC

d_gene: -
abundance: -
j_gene: TRBJ1-2
v_gene: TRBV5-4
CDR3aa: CASRLGQANYGYTF
CDR3nt: TGTGCCAGCAGGTTGGGACAAGCTAACTATGGCTACACCTTC

d_gene: -
abundance: many
j_gene: TRBJ2-6
v_gene: TRBV30
CDR3aa: CAFSKSFSGANVLTF
CDR3nt: TGTGCCTTTTCAAAGTCTTTCTCTGGGGCCAACGTCCTGACTTTC

d_gene: -
abundance: -
j_gene: TRBJ2-7
v_gene: TRBV30
CDR3aa: CAWSVGVNYEQYF
CDR3nt: TGTGCCTGGAGTGTAGGTGTAAACTACGAGCAGTACTTC

d_gene: -
abundance: -
j_gene: TRBJ1-2
v_gene: TRBV30
CDR3aa: CAWTLRGTVGGYTF
CDR3nt: TGTGCCTGGACCCTAAGAGGGACTGTCGGCGGCTACACCTTC

d_gene: TRBD2
abundance: few
j_gene: TRBJ2-7
v_gene: TRBV14
CDR3aa: CASSQEFLGLSSGEPYEQYF
CDR3nt: TGTGCCAGCAGCCAAGAATTTCTGGGGTTGTCTAGCGGGGAGCCCTACGAGCAGTACTTC

d_gene: TRBD1
abundance: -
j_gene: TRBJ1-3
v_gene: TRBV7-2
CDR3aa: CASSKTGGTGNTIYF
CDR3nt: TGTGCCAGCAGCAAGACAGGGGGCACTGGAAACACCATATATTTT

d_gene: TRBD1
abundance: -
j_gene: TRBJ1-4
v_gene: TRBV7-2
CDR3aa: CASSLTGGDEKLFF
CDR3nt: TGTGCCAGCAGCTTGACAGGGGGGGATGAAAAACTGTTTTTT

d_gene: -
abundance: few
j_gene: TRBJ2-3
v_gene: TRBV30
CDR3aa: CAWSVHSPSDTQYF
CDR3nt: TGTGCCTGGAGTGTACACTCCCCGTCAGATACGCAGTATTTT

d_gene: -
abundance: few
j_gene: TRBJ2-1
v_gene: TRBV20-1
CDR3aa: CSASSYNEQFF
CDR3nt: TGCAGTGCTAGTTCCTACAATGAGCAGTTCTTC

d_gene: -
abundance: -
j_gene: TRBJ2-1
v_gene: TRBV5-1
CDR3aa: CATHGPGRDNEQFF
CDR3nt: TGCGCCACTCATGGTCCCGGGCGGGACAATGAGCAGTTCTTC

d_gene: TRBD1
abundance: -
j_gene: TRBJ2-5
v_gene: TRBV6-5
CDR3aa: CASSYSTGQETQYF
CDR3nt: TGTGCCAGCAGTTACTCGACAGGGCAAGAGACCCAGTACTTC

d_gene: -
abundance: few
j_gene: TRBJ1-3
v_gene: TRBV30
CDR3aa: CAWSGGSTIYF
CDR3nt: TGTGCCTGGAGTGGGGGAAGCACCATATATTTT

d_gene: -
abundance: few
j_gene: TRBJ2-3
v_gene: TRBV29-1
CDR3aa: CSVVWLGMTDTQYF
CDR3nt: TGCAGCGTAGTATGGCTGGGGATGACAGATACGCAGTATTTT

d_gene: -
abundance: few
j_gene: TRBJ2-2
v_gene: TRBV6-5
CDR3aa: CASNSGGKNTGELFF
CDR3nt: TGTGCCAGCAACTCTGGGGGAAAGAACACCGGGGAGCTGTTTTTT

d_gene: TRBD1
abundance: few
j_gene: TRBJ1-6
v_gene: TRBV5-1
CDR3aa: CASRPLDRGPSPLHF
CDR3nt: TGCGCCAGCAGGCCTCTCGACAGGGGGCCTTCACCCCTCCACTTT

d_gene: -
abundance: -
j_gene: TRBJ1-1
v_gene: TRBV2
CDR3aa: CASGGNGETEAFF
CDR3nt: TGTGCCAGCGGAGGAAATGGGGAGACTGAAGCTTTCTTT

d_gene: -
abundance: -
j_gene: TRBJ2-1
v_gene: TRBV10-3
CDR3aa: CAISEEGEQFF
CDR3nt: TGTGCCATCAGTGAGGAGGGTGAGCAGTTCTTC

d_gene: TRBD2
abundance: few
j_gene: TRBJ2-1
v_gene: TRBV5-1
CDR3aa: CASSYIAGAYNEQFF
CDR3nt: TGCGCCAGCAGCTACATCGCGGGGGCCTACAATGAGCAGTTCTTC

d_gene: -
abundance: -
j_gene: TRBJ2-5
v_gene: TRBV5-6
CDR3aa: CASSLGNQETQYF
CDR3nt: TGTGCCAGCAGCTTAGGGAACCAAGAGACCCAGTACTTC

d_gene: -
abundance: -
j_gene: TRBJ1-3
v_gene: TRBV10-3
CDR3aa: CAISESWTVGNTIYF
CDR3nt: TGTGCCATCAGTGAGTCCTGGACAGTCGGAAACACCATATATTTT

d_gene: -
abundance: few
j_gene: TRBJ1-2
v_gene: TRBV2
CDR3aa: CASRGGTGLGYGYTF
CDR3nt: TGTGCCAGCAGGGGGGGAACAGGGCTCGGCTATGGCTACACCTTC

d_gene: TRBD2
abundance: few
j_gene: TRBJ2-5
v_gene: TRBV10-3
CDR3aa: CASGLAGEETQYF
CDR3nt: TGTGCCTCGGGACTAGCGGGGGAGGAGACCCAGTACTTC

d_gene: -
abundance: -
j_gene: TRBJ2-7
v_gene: TRBV5-1
CDR3aa: CASSQSETEPYEQYF
CDR3nt: TGCGCCAGCAGCCAATCCGAGACAGAGCCCTACGAGCAGTACTTC

d_gene: -
abundance: -
j_gene: TRBJ2-3
v_gene: TRBV10-2
CDR3aa: CASGPRTDTQYF
CDR3nt: TGCGCCAGCGGGCCGCGCACAGATACGCAGTATTTT

d_gene: -
abundance: few
j_gene: TRBJ1-1
v_gene: TRBV27
CDR3aa: CASSLSVQQNTEAFF
CDR3nt: TGTGCCAGCAGTTTATCGGTACAGCAGAACACTGAAGCTTTCTTT

d_gene: -
abundance: -
j_gene: TRBJ1-4
v_gene: TRBV29-1
CDR3aa: CSVAGSGEKLFF
CDR3nt: TGCAGCGTTGCAGGGTCGGGTGAAAAACTGTTTTTT

d_gene: -
abundance: few
j_gene: TRBJ1-2
v_gene: TRBV10-3
CDR3aa: CAISGGGGDGYTF
CDR3nt: TGTGCCATCAGTGGAGGGGGTGGAGATGGCTACACCTTC

d_gene: -
abundance: -
j_gene: TRBJ1-1
v_gene: TRBV6-5
CDR3aa: CASSYRAGNTEAFF
CDR3nt: TGTGCCAGCAGTTACAGGGCAGGCAACACTGAAGCTTTCTTT

d_gene: -
abundance: -
j_gene: TRBJ1-6
v_gene: TRBV6-6
CDR3aa: CASELQSSYNSPLHF
CDR3nt: TGTGCCAGCGAACTTCAGAGCTCCTATAATTCACCCCTCCACTTT

d_gene: -
abundance: -
j_gene: TRBJ2-2
v_gene: TRBV7-3
CDR3aa: CASSLITDRTGELFF
CDR3nt: TGTGCCAGCAGCTTAATCACGGACCGAACCGGGGAGCTGTTTTTT

d_gene: -
abundance: -
j_gene: TRBJ1-2
v_gene: TRBV27
CDR3aa: CASTAGSGGYTF
CDR3nt: TGTGCCAGCACTGCGGGTTCGGGTGGCTACACCTTC

d_gene: TRBD1
abundance: -
j_gene: TRBJ1-5
v_gene: TRBV2
CDR3aa: CASTVQGDQPQHF
CDR3nt: TGTGCCAGCACCGTACAGGGGGACCAGCCCCAGCATTTT

d_gene: TRBD1
abundance: many
j_gene: TRBJ2-4
v_gene: TRBV14
CDR3aa: CASSQDRAIQYF
CDR3nt: TGTGCCAGCAGCCAGGACAGGGCCATTCAGTACTTC

d_gene: TRBD1
abundance: few
j_gene: TRBJ1-4
v_gene: TRBV4-2
CDR3aa: CASSLGTATNEKLFF
CDR3nt: TGTGCCAGCAGCCTCGGGACAGCAACTAATGAAAAACTGTTTTTT

d_gene: TRBD1
abundance: few
j_gene: TRBJ1-3
v_gene: TRBV9
CDR3aa: CASSTPGTVSGNTIYF
CDR3nt: TGTGCCAGCAGCACTCCCGGGACAGTCTCTGGAAACACCATATATTTT

d_gene: -
abundance: -
j_gene: TRBJ1-5
v_gene: TRBV6-5
CDR3aa: CASKLDSNSNQPQHF
CDR3nt: TGTGCCAGCAAATTGGACAGCAATAGCAATCAGCCCCAGCATTTT

d_gene: -
abundance: -
j_gene: TRBJ2-1
v_gene: TRBV18
CDR3aa: CASSPQGSEQFF
CDR3nt: TGTGCCAGCTCACCACAGGGGTCTGAGCAGTTCTTC

d_gene: TRBD2
abundance: -
j_gene: TRBJ2-3
v_gene: TRBV19
CDR3aa: CASSANSGVGADTQYF
CDR3nt: TGTGCCAGTAGTGCGAATAGCGGGGTAGGGGCAGATACGCAGTATTTT

d_gene: TRBD2
abundance: once
j_gene: TRBJ2-7
v_gene: TRBV5-1
CDR3aa: CASSLAGGRDSYEQYF
CDR3nt: TGCGCCAGCAGCTTGGCCGGAGGGAGGGACTCCTACGAGCAGTACTTC

d_gene: -
abundance: -
j_gene: TRBJ1-4
v_gene: TRBV29-1
CDR3aa: CSVEDRAEGEKLFF
CDR3nt: TGCAGCGTTGAAGACAGGGCAGAGGGGGAAAAACTGTTTTTT